The entry below describes one T cell receptor beta chain. Breast cancer patients provided tissue from their axillary draining lymph nodes. With V trimmed by 4 bases and J by 7 bases, 4 bases remained unmatched. Looked up from germline, CDR1 is LGHNA and CDR2 is YSLEER. CDR3 length: 13 residues. These data originate in a study of breast tumors, draining lymph nodes, adjacent tissues. TCRdb independently ran MiXCR on the multiplex PCR reads; one entry per CDR3 protein. The profile shows more than 200,000 distinct CDR3 sequences, approximately 30% of them singletons. The J gene is TRBJ2-5, the V gene TRBV4-3; 9 bases match TRBD1. Sequenced sample: axillary lymph node tissue. This sequence originates from a female donor with breast cancer. Some clones in this sample may be carry-over from other donors' samples. The CDR3 protein is CASSRQTGGTQYF. DNA for the CDR3: TGCGCCAGCAGCCGTCAGACAGGGGGGACCCAGTACTTC.